The 21 T cell receptor beta chains below all came from one sample that was sequenced in a study of T cells of healthy individuals. From the 5' RACE reads, TCRdb called clonotypes with MiXCR, one entry per CDR3 protein. The sample lists some 69,000 distinct CDR3 sequences, around 15% occurring once. The receptors here all came from a human donor in good health.

This clonotype was counted a single time. The chain couples TRBV30 to TRBJ2-1, with TRBD2 matching 8 bases. With V trimmed by 2 bases and J by 10 bases, 1 base remained unmatched. The CDR3 runs to 11 residues. The germline V gene has CDR1 GTSNPN and CDR2 SVGIG (reference sequence). This CDR3 reads CAWSLAGEQFF. CDR3 DNA: TGTGCCTGGAGTTTAGCGGGGGAGCAGTTCTTC.

This sequence joins TRBV9 and TRBJ1-4, with 7 bases lining up with TRBD1. Germline V gives CDR1 SGDLS, CDR2 YYNGEE. Trimming at V came to 3 bases and at J to 5 bases, leaving 10 bases not matched to a gene. The CDR3 contains 16 residues. This chain's CDR3 is CASSAKPGQLNEKLFF. The CDR3 DNA reads TGTGCCAGCAGCGCCAAGCCGGGACAGCTGAATGAAAAACTGTTTTTT.

The V call is TRBV18, the J call TRBJ2-7, with 7 bases that match TRBD2. This CDR3 is 15 amino acids long. Germline V gene sequence: CDR1 KGHSH, CDR2 LQKENI. The J segment lost 0 bases and the V segment lost 2 bases, leaving 4 bases of the junction unmatched. The DNA of the CDR3 is TGTGCCAGCTCACCAGAGCGGGGAAGCTCCTACGAGCAGTACTTC. Protein: CASSPERGSSYEQYF.

This clonotype appeared many times. This chain links TRBV29-1 with TRBJ2-3, with D unclear. V was pared by 6 bases and J by 0 bases, with 13 bases between. CDR3 length: 14 amino acids. In germline, CDR1 is SQVTM, CDR2 ANQGSEA. CDR3 in DNA: TGCAGCGTGCACCCTTTGTCCAGCACAGATACGCAGTATTTT. Protein product: CSVHPLSSTDTQYF.

In regard to this clonotype: One base away lies a much larger clone, so this may be a sequencing read error. The gene calls are TRBV5-1 and TRBJ2-1, with D perhaps TRBD2 (6 bases). Trimming cost V 2 bases and J 9 bases, with 15 bases left between them. The CDR3 loop spans 14 amino acids. Germline CDR1 reads SGHRS; CDR2 reads YFSETQ. The CDR3 sequence is CASSFRPAGGEQFF. The CDR3 coding sequence is TGCGCCAGCAGCTTCCGGCCAGCGGGTGGTGAGCAGTTCTTC.

The V and J genes are TRBV2 and TRBJ1-1; D is unclear. Trimming took off 3 bases at V and 0 bases at J, with 5 bases between the two ends. In germline, CDR1 is SNHLY, CDR2 FYNNEI. This CDR3 has 13 amino acids. CDR3 loop: CASSDPVNTEAFF. CDR3 bases: TGTGCCAGCAGTGATCCGGTGAACACTGAAGCTTTCTTT.

This clonotype was observed a few times. The V gene is TRBV30, the J gene TRBJ2-1; D is perhaps TRBD1 (6 bases). Germline CDR1 GTSNPN, CDR2 SVGIG (reference sequence). The CDR3 extends over 13 amino acids. V gave up 1 base and J gave up 6 bases, with 10 bases separating them. CDR3 region: CAWSAGTTNEQFF. The CDR3 DNA sequence: TGTGCCTGGAGTGCCGGGACAACCAATGAGCAGTTCTTC.

This clonotype was seen ten or more times. The chain has TRBV3-1 and TRBJ2-5, with a tentative D call TRBD2 (6 bases). The CDR3 has 15 amino acids. V lost 2 bases and J lost 1, with 11 bases in between. The germline V gene has CDR1 LGHDT and CDR2 YNNKEL (reference sequence). CDR3 DNA sequence: TGTGCCAGCAGCCAATTGCGGGGCCCCCAAGAGACCCAGTACTTC. Amino acid sequence: CASSQLRGPQETQYF.

This clonotype was observed a handful of times. This sequence joins TRBV7-9 and TRBJ2-3, with TRBD2 matching over 10 bases. Germline loops: CDR1 SEHNR, CDR2 FQNEAQ (reference sequence). The CDR3 runs 16 residues. V trimming: 5 bases; J trimming: 6 bases; junction bases outside the gene matches: 11. This chain's CDR3 is CASSHVGLAGVDTQYF. DNA for the CDR3: TGTGCCAGCAGCCATGTCGGGCTAGCGGGAGTCGATACGCAGTATTTT.

The rearrangement links TRBV9 to TRBJ2-5; D unresolved. Germline values: CDR1 SGDLS, CDR2 YYNGEE. The V gene lost 0 bases and the J gene lost 0 bases, with 3 bases spanning the gap. The CDR3 has 13 amino acids. CDR3 loop: CASSVGHQETQYF. For the CDR3, the DNA is TGTGCCAGCAGCGTAGGGCACCAAGAGACCCAGTACTTC.

In its sample, this clonotype was seen a few times. Here the CDR3 reads CASSYLGTEQFF. CDR3 nucleotides: TGTGCCAGCAGTTACCTGGGGACTGAGCAGTTCTTC. V is TRBV6-5 and J is TRBJ2-1, with D perhaps assigned TRBD1 or TRBD2 (5 bases each). With 2 bases removed from V and 9 bases from J, the gap between germline ends came to 8 bases. The CDR3 length is 12 residues. Germline V gene lookup returns CDR1 MNHEY and CDR2 SVGAGI.

This chain joins TRBV11-2 and TRBJ2-3, with 11 bases that match TRBD2. V lost 4 bases, J lost 6 bases, and 21 bases stayed unmatched. This CDR3 contains 20 residues. The germline V gene encodes CDR1 SGHAT and CDR2 FQNNGV. The CDR3 nucleotides are TGTGCCAGCAGCTCCCCCATGCCTAGCGGGGGGAGTTTGAGGTCGGATACGCAGTATTTT. Translated, it gives CASSSPMPSGGSLRSDTQYF.

The V and J genes are TRBV19 and TRBJ2-7, with D perhaps matching TRBD1 (6 bases). The V gene's germline CDR1 is LNHDA and CDR2 SQIVND (reference sequence). The CDR3 covers 13 residues. The V gene lost 2 bases and the J gene lost 7 bases, with 12 bases spanning the gap. Here the CDR3 DNA reads TGTGCCAGTAGTATAATGTGGGGGCAGGAGCAGTACTTC. Encoded protein: CASSIMWGQEQYF.

In its sample, this clonotype was seen a few times. Here the CDR3 reads CASSQETGAEAFF. The DNA of the CDR3 is TGCGCCAGCAGCCAAGAGACAGGCGCTGAAGCTTTCTTT. J is TRBJ1-1 and V is TRBV4-3; maybe TRBD1 (6 bases). The V gene's germline CDR1 is LGHNA and CDR2 YSLEER. V shed 0 bases and J shed 6 bases, with 8 bases lying between them. The CDR3 has 13 residues.

This clonotype was detected a few times. The rearrangement uses TRBV6-2 or TRBV6-3 and TRBJ2-2; D gene ambiguous. The CDR3 sequence is 14 residues long. V lost 8 bases and J lost 6, with 16 bases in between. The V gene's germline CDR1 is MNHEY and CDR2 SVGEGT. Here the CDR3 reads CASSDGLFSGELFF. The CDR3 coding sequence is TGTGCCAGCTCAGACGGGTTGTTCTCCGGGGAGCTGTTTTTT.

The rearrangement links TRBV14 to TRBJ2-2; 12 nucleotides match TRBD2. Trimming removed 4 bases from V and 6 bases from J; junction bases left unmatched: 6. From germline, CDR1 is SGHDN and CDR2 FVKESK. The CDR3 contains 16 residues. The CDR3 nucleotides read TGTGCCAGCAGCCTCCTAGCGGGAGGGCCTTCCGGGGAGCTGTTTTTT. Translation: CASSLLAGGPSGELFF. Variable domain in full (rest from reference TRBV14 and TRBJ2-2): EAGVTQFPSHSVIEKGQTVTLRCDPISGHDNLYWYRRVMGKEIKFLLHFVKESKQDESGMPNNRFLAERTGGTYSTLKVQPAELEDSGVYFCASSLLAGGPSGELFFGEGSRLTVL.

This clonotype occurred many times. This rearrangement joins TRBV5-1 to TRBJ1-5; D unclear. V was pared by 0 bases and J by 0 bases, with 10 bases between. This CDR3 contains 16 residues. Germline values: CDR1 SGHRS, CDR2 YFSETQ. CDR3 loop: CASSLEPRNSNQPQHF. CDR3 DNA sequence: TGCGCCAGCAGCTTGGAACCGCGAAATAGCAATCAGCCCCAGCATTTT.

This clonotype was counted only a few times. This chain joins TRBV7-6 and TRBJ2-7, with 10 bases lining up with TRBD1. The germline V gene has CDR1 SGHVS and CDR2 FNYEAQ. The junction had 4 bases not matched to a gene; V was cut back by 3 bases and J by 2 bases. The CDR3 extends over 15 amino acids. CDR3 coding DNA: TGTGCCAGCAGCTTCGGGACAGGGGTCCCCTACGAGCAGTACTTC. Translation gives CASSFGTGVPYEQYF.

This clonotype has a handful of counts. This rearrangement joins TRBV7-2 to TRBJ2-5, with TRBD1 matching 8 bases. Trimming removed 4 bases from V and 5 bases from J; junction bases left unmatched: 6. The CDR3 sequence is 14 residues long. Germline values: CDR1 SGHTA, CDR2 FQGNSA. The CDR3 loop reads CASSYQGARETQYF. Here the CDR3 DNA reads TGTGCCAGCAGCTACCAGGGGGCAAGGGAGACCCAGTACTTC.

The V call is TRBV13, the J call TRBJ2-7, with D perhaps being TRBD1 or TRBD2 (5 bases each). The CDR3 totals 14 residues. V dropped 5 bases and J dropped 2 bases, with 13 bases sitting between them. The germline gives CDR1 PRHDT, CDR2 FYEKMQ (reference sequence). DNA for the CDR3: TGTGCCAGCAGCCGAGGGACCGTTACCTACGAGCAGTACTTC. Its protein product is CASSRGTVTYEQYF.

This clonotype was seen at least ten times. This chain uses TRBV27 with TRBJ1-5; TRBD1 matches 8 bases. The CDR3 covers 13 residues. The V segment lost 4 bases and the J segment 7 bases; nucleotides outside the gene matches: 3. Per the germline V gene, CDR1 is MNHEY and CDR2 is SMNVEV (reference sequence). The CDR3 is CASSSGGRQPQHF. CDR3 DNA sequence: TGTGCCAGCAGTTCAGGGGGCCGGCAGCCCCAGCATTTT.